The 18 T cell receptor beta chains below come from one sample, sequenced in a study of cytomegalovirus exposure and HLA in healthy donors. Sequencing used immunoSEQ multiplex PCR; TCRdb keeps in-frame clones, though not all of them. The table shows about 170,000 clones, with 86% occurring only once. The sequenced material came from PBMCs. Receptors were obtained from a woman under 30 in good health and CMV-seronegative.

This chain joins TRBV6-6 and TRBJ1-3; D uncertain. The CDR3 spans 12 residues. Germline assignment: CDR1 MNHNY and CDR2 SVGAGI (reference sequence). V was pared by 6 bases and J by 4 bases, with 7 bases between. The CDR3 bases are TGTGCCAGCAGACGCGAGGGAAACACCATATATTTT. Protein product: CASRREGNTIYF.

The rearrangement links TRBV18 to TRBJ1-4; D is perhaps TRBD1 (6 bases). Germline V lookup: CDR1 KGHSH, CDR2 LQKENI. Trimming cost V 3 bases and J 8 bases, with 22 bases left between them. CDR3 length: 17 residues. DNA of the CDR3: TGTGCCAGCTCACCCCCGACGCAGGGGAGACGAGAGGAAAAACTGTTTTTT. It encodes CASSPPTQGRREEKLFF.

The chain employs TRBV7-2 and TRBJ2-3; 8 nucleotides line up with TRBD2. The CDR3 runs to 15 residues. The germline gives CDR1 SGHTA, CDR2 FQGNSA. Trimming at V came to 5 bases and at J to 0 bases, leaving 4 bases not matched to a gene. The CDR3 nucleotides are TGTGCCAGCAGCGCCTCTAGCGGGAGCACAGATACGCAGTATTTT. It translates to CASSASSGSTDTQYF.

This rearrangement joins TRBV2 to TRBJ1-5; no firm D call. The CDR3 covers 15 residues. V was pared by 5 bases and J by 4 bases, with 15 bases between. Germline lookup yields CDR1 SNHLY and CDR2 FYNNEI. The DNA for the CDR3 is TGTGCCAGCAGTCAAGTCAGGAGGGTAAATCAGCCCCAGCATTTT. Translation gives CASSQVRRVNQPQHF.

This rearrangement joins TRBV6-1 to TRBJ2-1; the match to TRBD2 covers 7 bases. Germline V gives CDR1 MNHNS, CDR2 SASEGT. The V segment lost 6 bases and the J segment 9 bases; nucleotides outside the gene matches: 8. CDR3 size: 13 residues. For the CDR3, the DNA is TGTGCCAGCAGACTAACTAGCGCGGGTGAGCAGTTCTTC. Its translation is CASRLTSAGEQFF.

This rearrangement joins TRBV4-1 to TRBJ1-5, with a tentative D call TRBD1 (5 bases). This CDR3 is built from 16 residues. Trimming left V 2 bases short and J 4 bases short, with 15 bases between. CDR1 and CDR2 (germline): MGHRA, YSYEKL. This CDR3 is CASSQTGLTENQPQHF. The CDR3, as DNA: TGCGCCAGCAGCCAAACGGGACTGACTGAGAATCAGCCCCAGCATTTT.

The CDR3 coding sequence is TGTGCCAGTCCGGCGGACAGGGAAGGTGGGCAGCTGTTTTTT. It encodes CASPADREGGQLFF. This sequence joins TRBV19 and TRBJ2-2; TRBD1 aligns across 8 bases. The V segment lost 8 bases and the J segment 12 bases; nucleotides outside the gene matches: 14. Germline V gene data show CDR1 as LNHDA and CDR2 as SQIVND (reference sequence). This CDR3 contains 14 residues.

Remarks on this clone: Other DNA sequences within the sample encode an identical CDR3. This chain joins TRBV11-2 and TRBJ2-7; 7 bases map to TRBD1. The germline V gene has CDR1 SGHAT and CDR2 FQNNGV. The CDR3 consists of 14 residues. J gave up 2 bases and V 1 base, and 2 bases lay outside the gene matches. For the CDR3, the DNA is TGTGCCAGCAGCTTAGGCACAGGGGCCTACGAGCAGTACTTC. It encodes CASSLGTGAYEQYF.

The chain is built from TRBV11-2 and TRBJ2-4, with a possible D match to TRBD1 (5 bases). V dropped 1 base and J dropped 1 base, with 8 bases sitting between them. Germline CDR1 SGHAT, CDR2 FQNNGV. The CDR3 contains 15 residues. For the CDR3, the DNA is TGTGCCAGCAGCTTAGTTCAGGGCGCCAAAAACATTCAGTACTTC. This translates into CASSLVQGAKNIQYF.

A single count supports this clone. The chain combines TRBV7-9 with TRBJ1-2, with D possibly TRBD1 on 5 matching bases. Trimming pared 3 bases from V and 6 bases from J, leaving 23 bases between. The CDR3 loop spans 17 amino acids. The V gene's germline CDR1 is SEHNR and CDR2 FQNEAQ (reference sequence). CDR3 sequence (DNA): TGTGCCAGCAGCTTTCTCGGGGGAGGGGATCCTGTGAATGGCTACACCTTC. Translating it yields CASSFLGGGDPVNGYTF.

J is TRBJ2-7 and V is TRBV7-2; D remains ambiguous. V lost 1 base, J lost 5 bases, and 12 bases lay in between. Looked up from germline, CDR1 is SGHTA and CDR2 is FQGNSA. The CDR3 contains 14 residues. CDR3 nucleotides: TGTGCCAGCAGCTTAGGTAGTATGATAAACGAGCAGTACTTC. Its protein product is CASSLGSMINEQYF.

The chain employs TRBV5-5 and TRBJ1-4, with 7 bases fitting TRBD1. Looked up from germline, CDR1 is SGHKS and CDR2 is YYEKEE (reference sequence). After removal of 0 bases from V and 8 bases from J, the junction contained 4 bases not matched to a gene. The CDR3 extends over 14 amino acids. CDR3 sequence: CASSLAGGHEKLFF. Written as DNA, the CDR3 is TGTGCCAGCAGCTTGGCAGGGGGACACGAAAAACTGTTTTTT.

The J gene is TRBJ1-5, the V gene TRBV2, with a weak D call TRBD1 (6 bases). Trimming pared 5 bases from V and 5 bases from J, leaving 16 bases between. CDR3 size: 15 residues. Germline loops: CDR1 SNHLY, CDR2 FYNNEI. The DNA for the CDR3 is TGTGCCAGCAGTCGACAGGCCCGGGGCGATCAGCCCCAGCATTTT. Its translation: CASSRQARGDQPQHF.

The chain links TRBV19 to TRBJ2-7; D may be TRBD1 (6 bases). The germline V gene has CDR1 LNHDA and CDR2 SQIVND (reference sequence). Between the trimmed V and J ends, which lost 3 bases and 0 bases, there was a span of 12 bases. The length of the CDR3 is 15 residues. CDR3 sequence: CASSMRGSPSYEQYF. The DNA of the CDR3 is TGTGCCAGTAGTATGAGGGGGTCTCCCTCCTACGAGCAGTACTTC.

This chain links TRBV7-2 with TRBJ2-7; TRBD2 might be the D (6 bases). V was trimmed by 6 bases and J by 0 bases, leaving 9 bases between them. The CDR3 covers 13 residues. Germline CDR1 is SGHTA and CDR2 is FQGNSA. The CDR3 spells CASSWDSSYEQYF. The CDR3 DNA reads as TGTGCCAGCAGTTGGGACTCCTCCTACGAGCAGTACTTC.

The genes are TRBV2 and TRBJ2-1; D perhaps matches TRBD2 (5 bases). The CDR3 spans 14 residues. Germline loops: CDR1 SNHLY, CDR2 FYNNEI. Trimming left V 5 bases short and J 6 bases short, with 14 bases between. The CDR3 DNA is TGTGCCAGCAGTTCTGAGGGTTTAGGCAATGAGCAGTTCTTC. The encoded protein is CASSSEGLGNEQFF.

The V gene is TRBV6-4, the J gene TRBJ2-2, with D possibly TRBD1 on 6 matching bases. Trimming removed 3 bases from V and 2 bases from J, with 7 bases in between. The germline V gene has CDR1 MRHNA and CDR2 SNTAGT. There are 14 residues in the CDR3. The CDR3, as DNA: TGTGCCAGCAGTGAACAGGGAAACACCGGGGAGCTGTTTTTT. Protein product: CASSEQGNTGELFF.

This clone appeared a few times. J is TRBJ1-5 and V is TRBV4-1, with D unclear. The V end lost 1 base, the J end lost 0 bases, and 13 bases lay between the germline ends. The CDR3 spans 17 residues. CDR1 MGHRA and CDR2 YSYEKL come from the germline V gene. The CDR3 sequence: CASSQVDMGFSNQPQHF. Written as DNA, the CDR3 is TGCGCCAGCAGCCAAGTAGATATGGGCTTTAGCAATCAGCCCCAGCATTTT.